A selection of T cell receptor beta chains follows, all from one sample in a study of follicular helper T cells after annual influenza vaccination. TCRdb's table, derived via immunoSEQ multiplex PCR, lists solely in-frame clones and lacks some. The sample consists of around 10,000 clones, over 75% of them appearing once. The source material was CXCR5+ CD38- circulating T follicular helper cells from blood, sampled on the day of influenza vaccination. The receptors shown here come from an adult who received the influenza vaccine. Both conserved end residues are part of each CDR3. The D gene is left open where the match is weak. Clone size is given for some rows only: seen once, a few or many times, or a class if the clone is expanded.

clone_size cdr3_length j_call d_call v_call cdr3_nt cdr3_aa
few 13 TRBJ1-1 NA TRBV30 TGTGCCTGGAGTGTACTTAGGGACACTGAAGCTTTCTTT CAWSVLRDTEAFF
once 13 TRBJ1-4 NA TRBV9 TGTGCCAGCGCGGGACGGGGTAATGAAAAACTGTTTTTT CASAGRGNEKLFF
NA 17 TRBJ2-1 NA TRBV21-1 TGTGCCAGCAGCAAACCCTCGGTCTCGGGAGTAGGCCATGAGCAGTTCTTC CASSKPSVSGVGHEQFF
NA 14 TRBJ2-3 TRBD1 TRBV5-1 TGCGCCAGCAGCTGGGGGACAGGGGCAGATACGCAGTATTTT CASSWGTGADTQYF
NA 16 TRBJ2-7 TRBD1 TRBV6-6 TGTGCCAGCAGTTACTCCTCCGGGACAGGGGGCTACGAGCAGTACTTC CASSYSSGTGGYEQYF
NA 14 TRBJ1-5 TRBD1 TRBV30 TGTGCCTGGAGTATAGGACAGGGCGGTCAGCCCCAGCATTTT CAWSIGQGGQPQHF
NA 11 TRBJ2-1 NA TRBV21-1 TGTGCCAGCAGCAATTACGATGAGCAGTTCTTC CASSNYDEQFF
few 13 TRBJ1-5 NA TRBV7-8 TGTGCCAGCAGCTTAGGACAGAATCAGCCCCAGCATTTT CASSLGQNQPQHF
once 15 TRBJ1-4 NA TRBV18 TGTGCCAGCTCCCCCGGGGGCTCAACTAATGAAAAACTGTTTTTT CASSPGGSTNEKLFF
NA 16 TRBJ2-2 NA TRBV4-3 TGCGCCAGCAGCCAAGGGGTAGGAGGTCAGACCGGGGAGCTGTTTTTT CASSQGVGGQTGELFF
once 15 TRBJ1-2 NA TRBV7-2 TGTGCCAGCAGCTTGGTTTGGAGAGCTAACTATGGCTACACCTTC CASSLVWRANYGYTF
NA 15 TRBJ2-3 NA TRBV5-1 TGCGCCAGCAGCTTGAATAGGCCAAGCACAGATACGCAGTATTTT CASSLNRPSTDTQYF
once 14 TRBJ2-2 TRBD2 TRBV2 TGTGCCAGCAGACTAGCGGGGAGCACCGGGGAGCTGTTTTTT CASRLAGSTGELFF
NA 14 TRBJ2-4 TRBD2 TRBV9 TGTGCCAGCAGCGTAGATCCGAGCGGGGGCATTCAGTACTTC CASSVDPSGGIQYF
large 15 TRBJ2-1 TRBD2 TRBV5-1 TGCGCCAGCAGCGCTACTAGCGGGAGTTTGGGTGAGCAGTTCTTC CASSATSGSLGEQFF
few 15 TRBJ2-7 NA TRBV7-9 TGTGCCAGCAGCTTAGGTCGAGGCAGGGGATACGAGCAGTACTTC CASSLGRGRGYEQYF
NA 15 TRBJ1-4 TRBD1 TRBV10-3 TGTGCCATCAGTGCCACGACAGGGGATAATGAAAAACTGTTTTTT CAISATTGDNEKLFF
NA 17 TRBJ1-6 TRBD1 TRBV5-6 TGTGCCAGCAGCCCACCCACAGGGGCGATAGATAATTCACCCCTCCACTTT CASSPPTGAIDNSPLHF
NA 16 TRBJ2-3 TRBD2 TRBV7-8 TGTGCCAGCAGCTCCCCAAGAGTAGCGGGAGGAGATACGCAGTATTTT CASSSPRVAGGDTQYF
NA 14 TRBJ1-2 TRBD1 TRBV7-2 TGTGCCAGCAGCTTAGACAGGGGGAGCTATGGCTACACCTTC CASSLDRGSYGYTF
NA 15 TRBJ1-2 NA TRBV9 TGTGCCAGCACTCCAGAGGGAGCCCTGCACTATGGCTACACCTTC CASTPEGALHYGYTF
once 15 TRBJ2-7 TRBD2 TRBV7-2 TGTGCCAGCAGCTTACACAGCGGGGGGGCAGGCGAGCAGTACTTC CASSLHSGGAGEQYF
NA 16 TRBJ1-1 NA TRBV28 TGTGCCAGCAGTACCCGCCGGGGCACATTGAACACTGAAGCTTTCTTT CASSTRRGTLNTEAFF
NA 14 TRBJ1-3 NA TRBV28 TGTGCCAGCAGTTTATTTGCCTCTGGAAACACCATATATTTT CASSLFASGNTIYF
once 14 TRBJ2-7 NA TRBV10-3 TGTGCCATCAGTGAGTCGGAGCTACAGGTTCTCCTGTACTTC CAISESELQVLLYF
NA 12 TRBJ2-7 NA TRBV28 TGTGCCAGCAGTTTGGGGGGAGTAGGGCAGTACTTC CASSLGGVGQYF
NA 15 TRBJ2-1 NA TRBV7-2 TGTGCCCGGCACAGCACGGGGCTGCCTTATCCTGAGCAGTTCTTC CARHSTGLPYPEQFF
few 15 TRBJ1-6 NA TRBV6-1 TGTGCCAGCAGCCCCGCGGGAGGGGCCGGGTCACCCCTCCACTTT CASSPAGGAGSPLHF
NA 15 TRBJ1-2 TRBD1 TRBV18 TGTGCCAGCTCACGACAGGGGGAGGCGACCTATGGCTACACCTTC CASSRQGEATYGYTF
NA 14 TRBJ2-7 NA TRBV6-6 TGTGCCAGCAGTAGCCTCTCGGGGCGATACGAGCAGTACTTC CASSSLSGRYEQYF
NA 14 TRBJ1-1 NA TRBV5-4 TGTGCCAGCAGCTTAACGGGGGGGGACACTGAAGCTTTCTTT CASSLTGGDTEAFF
NA 15 TRBJ2-3 TRBD1 TRBV7-2 TGTGCCAGCATCCCGACAGGGTTGAGCGCAGATACGCAGTATTTT CASIPTGLSADTQYF